This TCR beta chain was sequenced during a study of blood T cell repertoires in COVID-19. The overall study: Nucleic acid was either cDNA or gDNA, and it came from T cells, B-cell-depleted T cells, or PBMCs.

Measured with immunoSEQ multiplex PCR; TCRdb has only the in-frame clones, and not every one. Counted here are under 150,000 clones, approximately 80% occurring once; the ten biggest clones make up 8.5% to 10%. The germline V gene encodes CDR1 SGHTA and CDR2 FQGNSA. CDR3 length: 13 amino acids. V dropped 7 bases and J dropped 4; count of bases not matched to a gene: 4. The clonotype originates from a middle-aged man with active or convalescent COVID-19. The specimen sequenced was peripheral blood. The chain uses TRBV7-2 and TRBJ1-5; TRBD1 matches at 7 bases. DNA for the CDR3: TGTGCCAGCAACGACAGGGCTAATCAGCCCCAGCATTTT. This codes for CASNDRANQPQHF.